The rows below give T cell receptor beta chains drawn from one sample of a study of T cells in Graves' hyperthyroidism and ophthalmopathy. TCRdb fed the multiplex PCR reads into MiXCR, producing one record per CDR3 protein. Of about 640,000 distinct CDR3 sequences in the sample, more than 20% were seen once. Material for sequencing was blood. These receptors were obtained from a man under 40 with Graves' ophthalmopathy. Both conserved end residues are part of each CDR3. D genes are given only for firm matches. Not all rows give a size; the values are once, few, many and, for expanded clones, a class.

D: .
J: TRBJ2-6
size: few
V: TRBV19
CDR3: CASGGWGAGANVLTF
DNA: TGTGCCAGTGGGGGTTGGGGGGCCGGGGCCAACGTCCTGACTTTC

D: .
J: TRBJ2-1
size: few
V: TRBV6-2/TRBV6-3
CDR3: CASSYDSGSHNEQFF
DNA: TGTGCCAGCAGTTACGATAGCGGATCACACAATGAGCAGTTCTTC

D: TRBD2
J: TRBJ2-3
size: many
V: TRBV10-3
CDR3: CAISEGTGGSDTQYF
DNA: TGTGCCATCAGTGAGGGAACGGGAGGTTCAGATACGCAGTATTTT

D: .
J: TRBJ2-1
size: few
V: TRBV14
CDR3: CASSRRGQNNEQFF
DNA: TGTGCCAGCAGCCGTAGAGGACAGAACAATGAGCAGTTCTTC

D: .
J: TRBJ1-1
size: many
V: TRBV30
CDR3: CAWNHGGRTEAFF
DNA: TGTGCCTGGAACCACGGAGGTCGGACTGAAGCTTTCTTT

D: TRBD1
J: TRBJ1-5
size: .
V: TRBV12-3/TRBV12-4
CDR3: CASSLGTGTQPQHF
DNA: TGTGCCAGCAGTTTAGGGACAGGGACCCAGCCCCAGCATTTT

D: TRBD1
J: TRBJ1-3
size: few
V: TRBV18
CDR3: CASSRTGLDSGNTIYF
DNA: TGTGCCAGCTCAAGGACAGGTCTAGACTCTGGAAACACCATATATTTT

D: .
J: TRBJ1-3
size: .
V: TRBV11-2
CDR3: CASSPVGTEGNTIYF
DNA: TGTGCCAGCAGCCCTGTAGGGACGGAAGGAAACACCATATATTTT

D: .
J: TRBJ1-1
size: .
V: TRBV27
CDR3: CAAGNGGLPEAFF
DNA: TGTGCGGCGGGAAACGGGGGTTTGCCTGAAGCTTTCTTT

D: .
J: TRBJ1-1
size: many
V: TRBV29-1
CDR3: CSVEKIMNTEAFF
DNA: TGCAGCGTTGAGAAGATTATGAACACTGAAGCTTTCTTT

D: .
J: TRBJ1-5
size: few
V: TRBV30
CDR3: CAWQSGGQPQHF
DNA: TGTGCCTGGCAAAGTGGTGGGCAGCCCCAGCATTTT

D: .
J: TRBJ1-2
size: .
V: TRBV28
CDR3: CASSFLHGEAGYTF
DNA: TGTGCCAGCAGTTTCCTCCATGGGGAGGCTGGCTACACCTTC

D: TRBD2
J: TRBJ2-3
size: few
V: TRBV6-1
CDR3: CASSDDDGGTDTQYF
DNA: TGTGCCAGCAGCGACGACGACGGGGGGACAGATACGCAGTATTTT

D: TRBD2
J: TRBJ2-1
size: .
V: TRBV6-1
CDR3: CASSMSSGNEQFF
DNA: TGTGCCAGCAGTATGTCTAGCGGCAATGAGCAGTTCTTC

D: .
J: TRBJ2-7
size: few
V: TRBV5-6
CDR3: CASTRGGETYEQYF
DNA: TGTGCCAGCACCCGCGGCGGGGAAACCTACGAGCAGTACTTC

D: TRBD2
J: TRBJ2-3
size: few
V: TRBV28
CDR3: CASSLGPGLAGGAGTQYF
DNA: TGTGCCAGCAGTTTAGGACCGGGACTAGCGGGGGGGGCAGGGACGCAGTATTTT

D: TRBD1
J: TRBJ2-7
size: many
V: TRBV20-1
CDR3: CSAKGQGDHEQYF
DNA: TGCAGTGCTAAGGGACAGGGGGACCACGAGCAGTACTTC

D: TRBD2
J: TRBJ2-7
size: .
V: TRBV3-1
CDR3: CASSQEGSGSDEQYF
DNA: TGTGCCAGCAGCCAAGAGGGTAGCGGGAGCGACGAGCAGTACTTC

D: TRBD2
J: TRBJ2-7
size: many
V: TRBV2
CDR3: CASSEEAGGPHEQYF
DNA: TGTGCCAGCAGTGAAGAGGCGGGAGGCCCCCACGAGCAGTACTTC

D: TRBD2
J: TRBJ2-3
size: few
V: TRBV5-1
CDR3: CASSRFLRERTDTQYF
DNA: TGCGCCAGCAGCCGATTCCTGCGGGAGAGGACAGATACGCAGTATTTT

D: .
J: TRBJ1-6
size: once
V: TRBV2
CDR3: CASRGTRGFNSPLHF
DNA: TGTGCCAGCAGGGGGACAAGGGGATTTAATTCACCCCTCCACTTT

D: .
J: TRBJ1-1
size: few
V: TRBV28
CDR3: CASGKGVEAFF
DNA: TGTGCCAGCGGTAAAGGTGTTGAAGCTTTCTTT

D: .
J: TRBJ2-2
size: few
V: TRBV28
CDR3: CASSQRLLHTGELFF
DNA: TGTGCCAGCAGTCAGAGACTATTACACACCGGGGAGCTGTTTTTT

D: .
J: TRBJ2-4
size: .
V: TRBV18
CDR3: CASSPIRDWAKNIQYF
DNA: TGTGCCAGCTCACCAATCAGGGACTGGGCCAAAAACATTCAGTACTTC

D: .
J: TRBJ1-3
size: .
V: TRBV24-1
CDR3: CATSDRTNTIYF
DNA: TGTGCCACCTCGGACAGAACGAACACCATATATTTT

D: TRBD1
J: TRBJ1-1
size: .
V: TRBV5-5
CDR3: CASSPGQGIRAFF
DNA: TGTGCCAGCAGCCCGGGACAGGGGATTCGGGCTTTCTTT

D: TRBD2
J: TRBJ2-1
size: .
V: TRBV30
CDR3: CACNLAGVSYNEQFF
DNA: TGTGCCTGCAACCTAGCGGGAGTCTCCTACAATGAGCAGTTCTTC

D: TRBD1
J: TRBJ1-5
size: .
V: TRBV4-1
CDR3: CASSQEPGQSNQPQHF
DNA: TGCGCCAGCAGCCAAGAGCCGGGACAGAGCAATCAGCCCCAGCATTTT

D: .
J: TRBJ1-6
size: .
V: TRBV5-1
CDR3: CASSLSSTVPNSPLHF
DNA: TGCGCCAGCAGCCTTTCATCCACCGTTCCCAATTCACCCCTCCACTTT

D: TRBD1
J: TRBJ2-7
size: many
V: TRBV11-1
CDR3: CASSHGQAYEQYF
DNA: TGTGCCAGCAGCCACGGACAGGCCTACGAGCAGTACTTC

D: .
J: TRBJ2-1
size: .
V: TRBV18
CDR3: CASSPLNTGQEQFF
DNA: TGTGCCAGCTCACCCCTGAACACCGGACAGGAGCAGTTCTTC

D: TRBD2
J: TRBJ2-1
size: few
V: TRBV3-1
CDR3: CASSQSSGSILHNEQFF
DNA: TGTGCCAGCAGCCAATCTAGCGGGAGTATTCTACACAATGAGCAGTTCTTC

D: .
J: TRBJ2-7
size: .
V: TRBV29-1
CDR3: CGVGRGGAYEQYF
DNA: TGCGGCGTTGGCAGGGGAGGTGCCTACGAGCAGTACTTC

D: .
J: TRBJ1-6
size: many
V: TRBV11-2
CDR3: CASRHPGRRTSFPLHF
DNA: TGTGCCAGCAGACATCCGGGACGGCGTACATCTTTCCCCCTCCACTTT

D: .
J: TRBJ2-1
size: .
V: TRBV6-1
CDR3: CASRGPPAGNEQFF
DNA: TGTGCCAGCAGGGGTCCGCCGGCTGGAAATGAGCAGTTCTTC

D: .
J: TRBJ2-7
size: once
V: TRBV6-5
CDR3: CASSYSPDYYEQYF
DNA: TGTGCCAGCAGTTACTCTCCAGACTACTACGAGCAGTACTTC

D: .
J: TRBJ1-2
size: .
V: TRBV29-1
CDR3: CSVEGFDRAANYGYTF
DNA: TGCAGCGTTGAAGGGTTCGACAGAGCCGCTAACTATGGCTACACCTTC

D: .
J: TRBJ1-5
size: few
V: TRBV10-3
CDR3: CAISVQVDQPQHF
DNA: TGTGCCATCAGTGTGCAGGTAGATCAGCCCCAGCATTTT

D: .
J: TRBJ2-6
size: .
V: TRBV4-3
CDR3: CASSQDRLGSGANVLTF
DNA: TGCGCCAGCAGCCAAGATAGGTTAGGTTCTGGGGCCAACGTCCTGACTTTC

D: TRBD2
J: TRBJ2-1
size: .
V: TRBV6-1
CDR3: CASSLVGLANNEQFF
DNA: TGTGCCAGTTCTTTAGTAGGACTAGCGAACAATGAGCAGTTCTTC

D: TRBD1
J: TRBJ2-7
size: .
V: TRBV24-1
CDR3: CATSDPGQGAYRQYF
DNA: TGTGCCACCAGTGACCCCGGACAGGGGGCTTATCGGCAGTACTTC